These T cell receptor beta chains were read from a single sample in a study of memory CD4+ T cells and cytomegalovirus serostatus. TCRdb keeps only in-frame clones here, not all; method: immunoSEQ multiplex PCR. The sample lists tens of thousands of clones; over 65% were seen once. Material: memory CD4+ T cells from blood. Receptor source: an adult in good health and CMV-seropositive. The CDR3 runs from the conserved cysteine through the conserved F or W. The D gene is left open where the match is weak. Clone size is not always given. Where it is, it says once, few, many or a class for expanded clones.

CDR3aa,CDR3nt,v_gene,abundance,d_gene,j_gene
CAWSVALIDQPQHF,TGTGCCTGGAGTGTAGCTCTGATCGATCAGCCCCAGCATTTT,TRBV30,few,NA,TRBJ1-5
CASTPTRAGENTEAFF,TGTGCCAGCACGCCGACGCGGGCGGGGGAGAACACTGAAGCTTTCTTT,TRBV28,few,NA,TRBJ1-1
CASLLGGEGRMAYTF,TGTGCCAGCCTCCTGGGGGGGGAGGGCAGGATGGCCTACACCTTC,TRBV28,NA,NA,TRBJ1-2
CASTQQTSEQFF,TGTGCCAGCACCCAGCAGACGTCCGAGCAGTTCTTC,TRBV6-6,NA,NA,TRBJ2-1
CASSPGHSGNTIYF,TGTGCCAGCAGCCCGGGACACTCTGGAAACACCATATATTTT,TRBV14,few,NA,TRBJ1-3
CSVAIGGGSYEQYF,TGCAGCGTTGCCATCGGGGGAGGCTCCTACGAGCAGTACTTC,TRBV29-1,few,NA,TRBJ2-7
CASGLGGGGLDTQYF,TGTGCTAGTGGTTTGGGCGGAGGCGGATTGGATACGCAGTATTTT,TRBV12-5,NA,NA,TRBJ2-3
CASSLEPNQPQHF,TGTGCCAGCAGCTTGGAGCCCAATCAGCCCCAGCATTTT,TRBV7-2,NA,NA,TRBJ1-5
CASSLTGQGASNYGYTF,TGTGCCAGCAGCCTCACGGGACAGGGGGCATCTAACTATGGCTACACCTTC,TRBV7-3,NA,TRBD1,TRBJ1-2
CASRRLVSGARNTEAFF,TGTGCCAGCAGGCGACTCGTCTCGGGGGCCAGGAACACTGAAGCTTTCTTT,TRBV27,NA,NA,TRBJ1-1
CASSSIIEGYTF,TGTGCCAGCAGCTCGATCATAGAAGGCTACACCTTC,TRBV5-4,NA,NA,TRBJ1-2
CASSLDGANSYNEQFF,TGTGCCAGCAGCTTGGATGGCGCGAACTCCTACAATGAGCAGTTCTTC,TRBV5-4,once,NA,TRBJ2-1
CASSAQGFQPQHF,TGTGCCAGCAGTGCACAGGGGTTTCAGCCCCAGCATTTT,TRBV6-6,NA,TRBD1,TRBJ1-5
CASSLLSGGPEETQYF,TGTGCCAGCAGCTTACTCTCGGGAGGGCCCGAGGAGACCCAGTACTTC,TRBV11-2,NA,TRBD2,TRBJ2-5
CASSTSGRPLYNEQFF,TGTGCCAGCAGCACGAGCGGGAGGCCCCTCTACAATGAGCAGTTCTTC,TRBV5-8,NA,TRBD2,TRBJ2-1
CASSEQPTRPYEQYF,TGTGCCAGCAGTGAACAACCGACCCGTCCCTACGAGCAGTACTTC,TRBV6-1,NA,NA,TRBJ2-7
CAWSEGKDTEAFF,TGTGCCTGGAGTGAAGGGAAGGATACTGAAGCTTTCTTT,TRBV30,NA,NA,TRBJ1-1
CASTPAGGNYGYTF,TGTGCCAGCACACCGGCGGGGGGTAACTATGGCTACACCTTC,TRBV21-1,NA,NA,TRBJ1-2
CASKISGANVLTF,TGTGCCAGCAAGATCTCCGGGGCCAACGTCCTGACTTTC,TRBV7-9,few,NA,TRBJ2-6
CASSPPGQFHGYTF,TGTGCCAGCTCCCCCCCGGGACAGTTTCATGGCTACACCTTC,TRBV7-9,NA,TRBD1,TRBJ1-2
CASSPGVYEQYF,TGTGCCAGCAGTCCGGGTGTGTACGAGCAGTACTTC,TRBV5-6,few,NA,TRBJ2-7
CASSSTGSSGANVLTF,TGTGCCAGCAGCTCGACAGGCAGCTCTGGGGCCAACGTCCTGACTTTC,TRBV11-3,few,NA,TRBJ2-6
CASSRGQVQNTEAFF,TGTGCCAGCAGCCGGGGACAGGTTCAGAACACTGAAGCTTTCTTT,TRBV7-9,few,TRBD1,TRBJ1-1
CASSIVGPQPQHF,TGTGCCAGTAGTATAGTGGGTCCGCAGCCCCAGCATTTT,TRBV19,NA,NA,TRBJ1-5
CASSQEWYDEQFF,TGCGCCAGCAGCCAAGAATGGTATGATGAGCAGTTCTTC,TRBV4-1,NA,NA,TRBJ2-1
CASSSSWGEQFF,TGTGCCAGCAGCTCTTCTTGGGGTGAGCAGTTCTTC,TRBV7-3,NA,NA,TRBJ2-1
CASSVDPGSYNEQFF,TGTGCCAGCAGCGTAGATCCGGGGTCCTACAATGAGCAGTTCTTC,TRBV9,NA,NA,TRBJ2-1